Reported below is one T cell receptor beta chain. What it recognizes is unknown. This specimen comes from a study of beta chain features in type 1 diabetes. As every portion of the isolated RNA was reverse transcribed, the sequencing read expressed TCRB transcripts. Around 3.57 million reads was the average for naive, central memory and regulatory T cell samples. The assay was immunoSEQ multiplex PCR, and TCRdb's table has in-frame clones only and misses some. The data show about half a million clones, about 29% seen once. General observations from the study: Among all four CD4+ subsets, Type 1 diabetes patients had TCRB CDR3s that were moderately but significantly shorter. PCR may have favored shorter templates equally in patients and controls.

The CDR3 contains 14 residues. Germline values: CDR1 ENHRY, CDR2 SYGVKD. J gave up 2 bases and V 2 bases, and 2 bases lay outside the gene matches. The sample taken for sequencing was naive CD4+ T cells from blood. The clonotype comes from a man aged 18 to 30 in good health. The chain is built from TRBV10-3 and TRBJ2-7; TRBD1 aligns across 8 bases. CDR3 loop: CAISENRGTYEQYF. The DNA for the CDR3 is TGTGCCATCAGTGAGAACAGGGGGACCTACGAGCAGTACTTC.